What follows is one T cell receptor beta chain and its context. What it recognizes is unknown. Per germline, CDR1 SEHNR and CDR2 FQNEAQ (reference sequence). Germline trimming cut 6 bases from V and 2 bases from J; bases unmatched to any gene: 10. The CDR3 runs 16 residues. This sample was taken from a study of identical twins. Study results and caveats: Fewer insertions were carried by abundant cord blood beta clonotypes, but none was seen in memory repertoires.

Template switching added a universal primer binding site, and final cDNA carried unique molecular identifiers. From the 5' RACE reads, TCRdb called clonotypes with MiXCR, one entry per CDR3 protein. The data contain 250,000 to 300,000 distinct CDR3 sequences, around 8% of them singletons. These data also featured in a second study, about yellow fever vaccine responses in identical twins.

This sequence joins TRBV7-9 and TRBJ2-5; 9 bases are shared with TRBD2. The sequencing sample was made of CD8+ T cells sorted from blood. This clonotype was sampled from a young woman in good health. Here the CDR3 reads CASSRPRLAAQETQYF. For the CDR3, the DNA is TGTGCCAGCAGTCGCCCTCGACTAGCGGCTCAAGAGACCCAGTACTTC.